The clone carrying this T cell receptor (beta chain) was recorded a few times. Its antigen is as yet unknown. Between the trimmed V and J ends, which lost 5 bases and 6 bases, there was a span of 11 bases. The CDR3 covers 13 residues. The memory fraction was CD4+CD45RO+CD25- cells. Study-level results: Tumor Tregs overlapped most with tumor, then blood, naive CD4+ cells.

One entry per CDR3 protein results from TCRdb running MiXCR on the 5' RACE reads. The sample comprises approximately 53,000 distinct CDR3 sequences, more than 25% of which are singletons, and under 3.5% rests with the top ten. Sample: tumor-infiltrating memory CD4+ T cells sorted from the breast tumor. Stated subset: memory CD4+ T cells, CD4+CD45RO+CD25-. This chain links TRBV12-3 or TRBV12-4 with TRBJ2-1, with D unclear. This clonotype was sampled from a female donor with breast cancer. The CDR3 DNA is TGTGCCAGCAGTCGGACCCGGAGCAATGAGCAGTTCTTC. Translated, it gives CASSRTRSNEQFF.